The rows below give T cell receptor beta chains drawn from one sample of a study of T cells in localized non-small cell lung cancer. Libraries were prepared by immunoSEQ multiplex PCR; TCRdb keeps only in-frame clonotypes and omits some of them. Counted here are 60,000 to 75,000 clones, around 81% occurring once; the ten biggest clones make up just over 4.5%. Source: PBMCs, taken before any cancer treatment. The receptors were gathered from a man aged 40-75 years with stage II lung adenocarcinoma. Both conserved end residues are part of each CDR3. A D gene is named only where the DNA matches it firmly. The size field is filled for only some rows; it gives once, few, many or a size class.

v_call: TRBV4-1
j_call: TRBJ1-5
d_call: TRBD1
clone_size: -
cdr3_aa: CASSQDGGRGQDQPQHF
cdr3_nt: TGCGCCAGCAGCCAAGATGGTGGCAGGGGGCAGGATCAGCCCCAGCATTTT

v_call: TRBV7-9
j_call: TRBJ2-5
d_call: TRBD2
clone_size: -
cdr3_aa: CASSLGLAGVETQYF
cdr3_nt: TGTGCCAGCAGCTTAGGGCTAGCGGGAGTTGAGACCCAGTACTTC

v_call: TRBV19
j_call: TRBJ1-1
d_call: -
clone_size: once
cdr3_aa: CASSIDRSLNTEAFF
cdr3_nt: TGTGCCAGTAGTATAGATCGGAGTTTGAACACTGAAGCTTTCTTT

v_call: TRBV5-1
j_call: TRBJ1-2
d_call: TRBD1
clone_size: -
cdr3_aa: CASSPGTAGNYGYTF
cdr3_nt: TGCGCCAGCAGCCCCGGGACAGCTGGTAACTATGGCTACACCTTC

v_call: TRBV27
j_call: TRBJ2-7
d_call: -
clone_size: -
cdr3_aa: CASSYQAGSSYEQYF
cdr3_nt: TGTGCCAGCAGTTACCAGGCGGGAAGCTCCTACGAGCAGTACTTC

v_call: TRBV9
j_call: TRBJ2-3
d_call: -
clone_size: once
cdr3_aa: CASSVLQTSTDTQYF
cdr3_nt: TGTGCCAGCAGCGTCCTACAGACTAGCACAGATACGCAGTATTTT

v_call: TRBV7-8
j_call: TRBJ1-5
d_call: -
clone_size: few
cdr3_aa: CASSLVGGGSNQPQHF
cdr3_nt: TGTGCCAGCAGCTTAGTTGGGGGAGGGAGCAATCAGCCCCAGCATTTT

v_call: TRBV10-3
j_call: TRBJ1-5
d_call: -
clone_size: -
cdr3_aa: CAISPGEGDEWNGIAQHF
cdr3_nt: TGTGCCATCAGTCCAGGGGAAGGGGACGAGTGGAATGGAATAGCCCAGCATTTT

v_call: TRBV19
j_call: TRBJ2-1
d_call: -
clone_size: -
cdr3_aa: CASSMGGNYNEQFF
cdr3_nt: TGTGCCAGTAGTATGGGTGGGAACTACAATGAGCAGTTCTTC

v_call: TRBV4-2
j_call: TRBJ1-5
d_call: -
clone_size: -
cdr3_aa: CASSQDRDSNQPQHF
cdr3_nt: TGTGCCAGCAGCCAAGATCGCGATAGCAATCAGCCCCAGCATTTT

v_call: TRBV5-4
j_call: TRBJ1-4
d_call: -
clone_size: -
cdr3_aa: CASSLEGIGKLFF
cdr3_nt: TGTGCCAGCAGCTTGGAGGGGATTGGGAAACTGTTTTTT

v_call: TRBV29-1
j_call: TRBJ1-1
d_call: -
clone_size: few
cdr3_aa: CSVKIGGNTEAFF
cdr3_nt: TGCAGCGTCAAGATAGGGGGGAACACTGAAGCTTTCTTT

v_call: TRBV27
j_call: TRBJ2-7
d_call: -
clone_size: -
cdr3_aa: CASSLGAGYEQYF
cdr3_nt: TGTGCCAGCAGTTTAGGGGCGGGGTACGAGCAGTACTTC

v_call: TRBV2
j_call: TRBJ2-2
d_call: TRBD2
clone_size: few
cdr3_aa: CASTLAGEGTGELFF
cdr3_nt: TGTGCCAGCACTTTAGCGGGGGAGGGGACCGGGGAGCTGTTTTTT

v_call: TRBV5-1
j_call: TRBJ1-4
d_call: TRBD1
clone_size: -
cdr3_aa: CASAGGTNEKLFF
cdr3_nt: TGCGCCAGCGCAGGGGGAACTAATGAAAAACTGTTTTTT

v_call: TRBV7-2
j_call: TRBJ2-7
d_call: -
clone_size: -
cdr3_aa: CASSFFPGRYPYEQYF
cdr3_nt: TGTGCCAGCAGCTTCTTCCCCGGGAGATATCCCTACGAGCAGTACTTC

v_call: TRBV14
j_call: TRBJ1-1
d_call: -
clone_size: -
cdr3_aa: CASSPEGGTEAFF
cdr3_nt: TGTGCCAGCAGTCCCGAGGGGGGCACTGAAGCTTTCTTT

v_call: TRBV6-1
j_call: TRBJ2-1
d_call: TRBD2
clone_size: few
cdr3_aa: CASRYIAGEYNEQFF
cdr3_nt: TGTGCCAGCAGATATATAGCGGGAGAATACAATGAGCAGTTCTTC

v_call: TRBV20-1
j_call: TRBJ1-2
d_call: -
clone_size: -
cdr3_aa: CGAGGLYGYTF
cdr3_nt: TGCGGGGCGGGGGGTCTCTATGGCTACACCTTC

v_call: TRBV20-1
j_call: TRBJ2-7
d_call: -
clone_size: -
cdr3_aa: CSAERGYEQYF
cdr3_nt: TGCAGTGCCGAGCGCGGCTACGAGCAGTACTTC

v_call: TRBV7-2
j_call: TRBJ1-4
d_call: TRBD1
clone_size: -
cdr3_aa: CASSPTGTGDEKLFF
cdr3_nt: TGTGCCAGCAGCCCAACCGGGACAGGGGATGAAAAACTGTTTTTT

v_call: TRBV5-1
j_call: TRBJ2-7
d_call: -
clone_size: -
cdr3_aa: CASSFDGSSYEQYF
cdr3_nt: TGCGCCAGCAGCTTCGACGGGAGCTCCTACGAGCAGTACTTC

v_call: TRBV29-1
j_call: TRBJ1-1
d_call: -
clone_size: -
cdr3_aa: CSVRQVGNTEAFF
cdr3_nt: TGCAGCGTGAGACAGGTAGGGAACACTGAAGCTTTCTTT

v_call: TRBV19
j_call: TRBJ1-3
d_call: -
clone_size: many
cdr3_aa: CASSAGDPTLTNTIYF
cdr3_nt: TGTGCCAGTAGTGCAGGGGACCCCACCTTAACGAACACCATATATTTT

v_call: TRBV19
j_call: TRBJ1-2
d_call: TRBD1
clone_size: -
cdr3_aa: CASSILGQGKDYGYTF
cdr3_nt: TGTGCCAGTAGTATATTGGGACAGGGGAAAGACTATGGCTACACCTTC

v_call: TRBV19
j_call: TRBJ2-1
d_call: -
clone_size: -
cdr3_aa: CASSIEPSYNEQFF
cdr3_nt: TGTGCCAGTAGTATCGAGCCCTCCTACAATGAGCAGTTCTTC

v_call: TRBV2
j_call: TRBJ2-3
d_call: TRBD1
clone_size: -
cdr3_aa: CARTGVTDTQYF
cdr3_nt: TGTGCCAGAACAGGGGTCACAGATACGCAGTATTTT

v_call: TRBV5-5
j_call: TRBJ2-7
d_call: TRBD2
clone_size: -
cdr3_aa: CASSQGGLAGGPSYEQYF
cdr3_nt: TGTGCCAGCAGCCAGGGGGGACTAGCGGGAGGGCCCTCCTACGAGCAGTACTTC

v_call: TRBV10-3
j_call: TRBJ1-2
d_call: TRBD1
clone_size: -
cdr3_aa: CAISAGTGVNYGYTF
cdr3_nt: TGTGCCATCAGTGCAGGGACAGGGGTTAACTATGGCTACACCTTC

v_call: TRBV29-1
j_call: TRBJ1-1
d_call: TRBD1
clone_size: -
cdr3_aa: CSVIRDRGREAFF
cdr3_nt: TGCAGCGTTATCCGGGACAGGGGGCGTGAAGCTTTCTTT

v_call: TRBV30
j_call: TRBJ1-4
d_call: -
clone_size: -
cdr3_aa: CAWKGLRQANEKLFF
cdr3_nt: TGTGCCTGGAAGGGGTTGAGGCAGGCTAATGAAAAACTGTTTTTT

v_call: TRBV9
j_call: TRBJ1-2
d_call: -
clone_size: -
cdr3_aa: CASSVGSGQHGYTF
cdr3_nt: TGTGCCAGCAGCGTAGGATCGGGGCAGCATGGCTACACCTTC

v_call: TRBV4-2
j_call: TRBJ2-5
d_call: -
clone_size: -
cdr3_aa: CASSQDWSFEETQYF
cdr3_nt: TGTGCCAGCAGCCAAGATTGGAGCTTCGAAGAGACCCAGTACTTC

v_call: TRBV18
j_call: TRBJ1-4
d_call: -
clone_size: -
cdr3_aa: CASSPRTGGLATNEKLFF
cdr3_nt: TGTGCCAGCTCACCGCGGACGGGTGGGCTTGCAACTAATGAAAAACTGTTTTTT

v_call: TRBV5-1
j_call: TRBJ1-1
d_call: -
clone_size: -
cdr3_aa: CASSQDLTATEAFF
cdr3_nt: TGCGCCAGCAGCCAAGACCTGACGGCCACTGAAGCTTTCTTT

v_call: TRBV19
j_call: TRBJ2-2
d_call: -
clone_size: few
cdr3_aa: CASSSPATRRTGELFF
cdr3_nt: TGTGCCAGTAGCTCCCCGGCTACGAGGAGAACCGGGGAGCTGTTTTTT

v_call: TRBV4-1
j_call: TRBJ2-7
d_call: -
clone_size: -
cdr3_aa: CASSQADAYEQYF
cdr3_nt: TGCGCCAGCAGCCAAGCGGACGCCTACGAGCAGTACTTC

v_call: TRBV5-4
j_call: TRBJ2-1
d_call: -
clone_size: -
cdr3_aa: CASSLSQSNEQFF
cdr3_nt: TGTGCCAGCAGCTTGAGCCAGTCTAATGAGCAGTTCTTC

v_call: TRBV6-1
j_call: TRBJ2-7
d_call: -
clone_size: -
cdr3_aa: CASGITSYEQYF
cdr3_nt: TGTGCCAGCGGGATTACCTCCTACGAGCAGTACTTC

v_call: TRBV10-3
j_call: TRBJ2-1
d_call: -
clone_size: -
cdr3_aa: CAISGESYNEQFF
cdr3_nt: TGTGCCATCAGCGGGGAGTCCTACAATGAGCAGTTCTTC

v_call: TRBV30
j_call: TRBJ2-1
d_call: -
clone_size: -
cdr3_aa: CAWSLGGSYNEQFF
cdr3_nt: TGTGCCTGGAGTTTGGGGGGATCCTACAATGAGCAGTTCTTC

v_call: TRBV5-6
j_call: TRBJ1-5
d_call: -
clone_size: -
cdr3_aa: CASSLAGTVQPQHF
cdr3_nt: TGTGCCAGCAGCTTGGCCGGGACCGTTCAGCCCCAGCATTTT

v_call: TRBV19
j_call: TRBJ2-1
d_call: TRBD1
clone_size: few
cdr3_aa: CASSIEALQGSSYNEQFF
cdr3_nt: TGTGCCAGTAGTATAGAGGCCCTACAGGGGAGCTCCTACAATGAGCAGTTCTTC

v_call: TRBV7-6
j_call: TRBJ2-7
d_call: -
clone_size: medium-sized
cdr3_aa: CASSSDRLPYEQYF
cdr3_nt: TGTGCCAGCAGCTCCGACAGACTACCCTACGAGCAGTACTTC

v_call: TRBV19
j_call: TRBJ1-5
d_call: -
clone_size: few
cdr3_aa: CASSSRGDQPQHF
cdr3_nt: TGTGCCAGTAGTAGCCGTGGTGATCAGCCCCAGCATTTT

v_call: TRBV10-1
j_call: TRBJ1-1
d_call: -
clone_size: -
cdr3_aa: CASSDSSGFGTEAFF
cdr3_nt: TGCGCCAGCAGTGATTCTTCAGGGTTCGGCACTGAAGCTTTCTTT

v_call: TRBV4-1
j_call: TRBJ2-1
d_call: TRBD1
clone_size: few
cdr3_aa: CASSQPWDRDEQFF
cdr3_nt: TGCGCCAGCAGCCAACCCTGGGACAGGGATGAGCAGTTCTTC

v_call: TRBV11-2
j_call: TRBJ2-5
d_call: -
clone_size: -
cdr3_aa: CASSSQGGRQETQYF
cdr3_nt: TGTGCCAGCAGCTCCCAGGGGGGAAGGCAAGAGACCCAGTACTTC

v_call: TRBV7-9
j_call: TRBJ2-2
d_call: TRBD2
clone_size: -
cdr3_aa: CASSPFGGAGEKAELFF
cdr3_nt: TGTGCCAGCAGCCCGTTCGGGGGAGCGGGAGAAAAGGCGGAGCTGTTTTTT

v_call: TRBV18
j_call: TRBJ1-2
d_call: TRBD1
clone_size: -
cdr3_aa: CASSPGQGNANYGYTF
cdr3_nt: TGTGCCAGCTCACCGGGACAGGGTAACGCTAACTATGGCTACACCTTC

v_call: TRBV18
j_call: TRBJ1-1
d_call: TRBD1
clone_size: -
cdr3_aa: CASSPGQGAGTEAFF
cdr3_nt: TGTGCCAGCTCACCGGGGCAGGGGGCCGGCACTGAAGCTTTCTTT

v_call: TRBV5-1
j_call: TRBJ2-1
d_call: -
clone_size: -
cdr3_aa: CASSLSGGPHNEQFF
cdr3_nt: TGCGCCAGCAGCTTGAGTGGGGGCCCTCACAATGAGCAGTTCTTC

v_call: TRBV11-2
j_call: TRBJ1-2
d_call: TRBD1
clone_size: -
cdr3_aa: CASSLGVGGQGSGYGYTF
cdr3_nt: TGTGCCAGCAGCTTAGGAGTGGGTGGACAGGGCTCAGGCTATGGCTACACCTTC

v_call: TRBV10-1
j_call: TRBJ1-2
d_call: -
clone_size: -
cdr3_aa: CASSDLGNTWEEGCDYGYTF
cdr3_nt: TGCGCCAGCAGTGACTTGGGGAACACGTGGGAGGAGGGGTGTGACTATGGCTACACCTTC

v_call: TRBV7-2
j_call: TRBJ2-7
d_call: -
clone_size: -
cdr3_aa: CASSPRSGNYEQYF
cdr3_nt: TGTGCCAGCAGCCCCCGCTCAGGGAACTACGAGCAGTACTTC

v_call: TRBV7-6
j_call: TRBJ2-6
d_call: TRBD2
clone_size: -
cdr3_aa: CASTKLHAGETGANVLTF
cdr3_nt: TGTGCCAGCACCAAACTCCATGCGGGGGAGACTGGGGCCAACGTCCTGACTTTC

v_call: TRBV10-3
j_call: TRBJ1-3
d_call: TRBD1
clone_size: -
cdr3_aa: CAISGTGRMTSGNTIYF
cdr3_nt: TGTGCCATCAGCGGGACAGGGAGGATGACTTCTGGAAACACCATATATTTT

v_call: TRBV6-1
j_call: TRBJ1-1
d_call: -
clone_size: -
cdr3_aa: CASSTDYTEAFF
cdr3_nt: TGTGCCAGCTCGACAGACTACACTGAAGCTTTCTTT

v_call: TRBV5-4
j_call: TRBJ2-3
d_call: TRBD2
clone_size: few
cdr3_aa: CASATGGLAVPDTQYF
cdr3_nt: TGTGCCAGCGCCACAGGAGGACTAGCGGTCCCGGATACGCAGTATTTT

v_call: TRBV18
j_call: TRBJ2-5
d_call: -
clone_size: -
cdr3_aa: CASSPQVSQPETQYF
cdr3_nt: TGTGCCAGCTCACCACAGGTCAGCCAGCCGGAGACCCAGTACTTC